This entry concerns a single TCR beta chain. This clonotype was found many times. Its binding antigen is unknown. Base qualities are not recorded, but no much larger clone differs from it by a single base. Using RNeasy Micro or Mini kits with on-column DNase digestion, RNA was isolated from approximately 1e5 to 1e6 cultured T cells and then assessed on an Agilent 2100 Bioanalyzer. Preparation of the library involved 5' RACE. The SMARTer Human TCR a/b Profiling Kit was used to build TCR libraries from RNA, capturing the full V(D)J regions of both the alpha and beta chains. After amplification, the libraries were purified with AMPure XP beads and validated using the DNA 1000 Kit on an Agilent 2100 Bioanalyzer. The libraries were sequenced on an Illumina MiSeq using the 600-cycle v3 reagent kit, and 2 x 300 bp paired-end reads were generated. In the paper's pipeline: MiXCR and VDJTools were used to process the reads, with non-productive clonotypes filtered out and clonotypes collapsed by CDR3 amino acid sequence prior to recalculating frequencies. CDR3 sequences were compared with the McPAS-TCR database with a Levenshtein distance of 1 allowed, and UpSet plots were created in R using UpSetR. TCRdb's own reprocessing of the public reads used fastp at Q25 and MiXCR and kept productive beta chains. Identical CDR3 protein sequences are pooled into one entry, listed with their most common genes and DNA. TCRdb assigned the V and J calls; the authors' analysis was not used. The sample table holds fewer than 2,000 distinct CDR3 sequences, of which approximately 16% were seen once. The ten largest account for 30% of the sample.

This specimen comes from a study of Epstein–Barr virus B cells in breast cancer (TCRdb year 2021). For the wider study: Control T cells were grown by the rapid expansion method using irradiated PBMC feeders, soluble OKT3 and IL-2 200 U/ml, and were harvested about 9-13 days after stimulation. A single-patient case report examined whether EBV+ B cells infiltrating the tumor shape the T-cell receptor repertoire in triple-negative breast cancer.

Paper-wide results and their limitations: Since all data came from a single patient, described as a first proof of concept, generalization is limited.

The CDR3 spans 18 residues, from the cysteine through the phenylalanine. Only the CDR3 portion is preserved as DNA: 54 bases, with reading frame beginning at the first base. The germline V gene provides CDR1 SGHDN and CDR2 FVKESK. Compared with germline, V lacks 3 bases and J lacks 0 bases; bases without a gene match: 10. The TCR comes from a woman in her forties with triple-negative breast cancer. Sequenced sample: tumor-infiltrating lymphocytes expanded in culture. This chain is built from TRBV14 and TRBJ1-3; a stretch of 8 junction bases matches TRBD1. The nucleotides are TGTGCCAGCAGCCAGGCCACAGGGGGAAGAAGCTCTGGAAACACCATATATTTT. It encodes CASSQATGGRSSGNTIYF.